This T cell receptor beta chain was sequenced in a study of cytomegalovirus exposure and HLA in healthy donors. This table comes from immunoSEQ multiplex PCR, and its TCRdb copy is limited to in-frame clones, with some not included. The profile shows about 330,000 clones, 70% to 90% of them singletons. The donors were members of the validation cohort, which comprised 90 to 150 subjects and was separate from the first cohort of around 700 subjects. General study findings and limits: Reportedly, diagnosis of cytomegalovirus status by the classifier showed high specificity and sensitivity.

The V and J ends lost 6 bases and 2 bases respectively, with 14 bases between them. In germline, CDR1 is MDHEN, CDR2 SYDVKM. The CDR3 covers 14 residues. Notes on this clone: The antigen is undetermined.

The sample was PBMCs. The chain is built from TRBV28 and TRBJ2-7, with D maybe TRBD2 (5 bases). The TCR comes from a woman between 18 and 30 years old in good health and CMV-seronegative. The CDR3 DNA reads as TGTGCCAGCAGCCCCCCCCAGCGGACCTACGAGCAGTACTTC. Residues: CASSPPQRTYEQYF.